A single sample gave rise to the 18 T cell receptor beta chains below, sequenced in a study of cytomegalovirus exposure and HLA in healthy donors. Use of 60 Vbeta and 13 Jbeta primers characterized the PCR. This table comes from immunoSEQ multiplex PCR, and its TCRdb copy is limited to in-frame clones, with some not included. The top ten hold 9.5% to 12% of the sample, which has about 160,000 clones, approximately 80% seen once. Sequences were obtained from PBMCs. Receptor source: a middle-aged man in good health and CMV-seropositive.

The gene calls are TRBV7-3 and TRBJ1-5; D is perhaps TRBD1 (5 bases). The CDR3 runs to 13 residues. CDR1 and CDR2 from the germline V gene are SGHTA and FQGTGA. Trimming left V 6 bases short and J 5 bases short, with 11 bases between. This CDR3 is CASSLDTDQPQHF. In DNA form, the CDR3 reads TGTGCCAGCAGTTTGGACACAGATCAGCCCCAGCATTTT.

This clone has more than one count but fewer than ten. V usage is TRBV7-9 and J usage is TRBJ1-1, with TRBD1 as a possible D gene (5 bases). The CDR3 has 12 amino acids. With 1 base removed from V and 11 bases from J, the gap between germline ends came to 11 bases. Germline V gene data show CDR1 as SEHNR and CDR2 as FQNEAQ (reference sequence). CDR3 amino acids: CASSLEGILAFF. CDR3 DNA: TGTGCCAGCAGCTTAGAGGGGATTTTGGCTTTCTTT.

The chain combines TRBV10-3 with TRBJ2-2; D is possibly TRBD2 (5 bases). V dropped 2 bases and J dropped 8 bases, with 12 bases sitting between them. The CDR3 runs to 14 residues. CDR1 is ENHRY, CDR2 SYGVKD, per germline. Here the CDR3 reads CAISEPLTGGELFF. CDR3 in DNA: TGTGCCATCAGTGAGCCCCTTACGGGGGGGGAGCTGTTTTTT.

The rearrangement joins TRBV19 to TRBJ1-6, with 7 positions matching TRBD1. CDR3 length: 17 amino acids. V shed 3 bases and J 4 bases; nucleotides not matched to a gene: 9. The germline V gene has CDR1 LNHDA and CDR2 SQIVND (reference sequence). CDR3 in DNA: TGTGCCAGTAGTATCTCCTACTCGGGACAGTATAATTCACCCCTCCACTTT. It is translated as CASSISYSGQYNSPLHF.

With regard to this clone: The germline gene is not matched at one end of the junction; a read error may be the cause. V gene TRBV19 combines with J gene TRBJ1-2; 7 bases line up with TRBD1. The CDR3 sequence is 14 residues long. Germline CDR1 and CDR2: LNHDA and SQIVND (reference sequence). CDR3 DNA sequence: TGTGCCAGTAGTTCTCAGCACCTCGGGACAGCCAGCCTCTTC. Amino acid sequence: CASSSQHLGTASLF.

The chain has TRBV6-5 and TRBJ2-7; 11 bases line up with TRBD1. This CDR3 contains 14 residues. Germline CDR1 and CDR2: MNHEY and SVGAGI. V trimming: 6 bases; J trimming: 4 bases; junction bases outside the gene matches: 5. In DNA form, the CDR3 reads TGTGCCAGCAGGGTAGGACAGGGGGCTTACGAGCAGTACTTC. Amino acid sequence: CASRVGQGAYEQYF.

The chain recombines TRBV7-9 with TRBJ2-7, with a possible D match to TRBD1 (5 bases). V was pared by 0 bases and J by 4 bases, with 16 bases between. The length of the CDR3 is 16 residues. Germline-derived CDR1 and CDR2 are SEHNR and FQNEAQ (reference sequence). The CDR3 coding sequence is TGTGCCAGCAGCTTAGCGCTGAGACGGACACCTTACGAGCAGTACTTC. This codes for CASSLALRRTPYEQYF.

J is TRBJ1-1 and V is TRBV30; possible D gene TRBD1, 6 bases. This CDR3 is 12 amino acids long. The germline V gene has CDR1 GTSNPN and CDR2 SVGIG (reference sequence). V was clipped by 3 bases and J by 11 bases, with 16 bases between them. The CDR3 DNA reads TGTGCCTGGAGAATTCCGCAGGGGTCGGCTTTCTTT. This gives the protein CAWRIPQGSAFF.

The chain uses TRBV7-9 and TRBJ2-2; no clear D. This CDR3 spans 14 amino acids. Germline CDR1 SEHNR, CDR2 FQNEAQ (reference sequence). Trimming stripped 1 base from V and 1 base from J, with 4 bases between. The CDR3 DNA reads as TGTGCCAGCAGCTTAGAGCGGAACACCGGGGAGCTGTTTTTT. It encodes CASSLERNTGELFF. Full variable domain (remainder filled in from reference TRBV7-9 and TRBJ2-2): DTGVSQNPRHKITKRGQNVTFRCDPISEHNRLYWYRQTLGQGPEFLTYFQNEAQLEKSRLLSDRFSAERPKGSFSTLEIQRTEQGDSAMYLCASSLERNTGELFFGEGSRLTVL.

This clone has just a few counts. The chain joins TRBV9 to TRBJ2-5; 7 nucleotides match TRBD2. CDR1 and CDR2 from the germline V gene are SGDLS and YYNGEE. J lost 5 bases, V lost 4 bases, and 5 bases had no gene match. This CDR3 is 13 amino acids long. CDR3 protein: CASSFGLVETQYF. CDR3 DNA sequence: TGTGCCAGCAGCTTCGGACTAGTCGAGACCCAGTACTTC.

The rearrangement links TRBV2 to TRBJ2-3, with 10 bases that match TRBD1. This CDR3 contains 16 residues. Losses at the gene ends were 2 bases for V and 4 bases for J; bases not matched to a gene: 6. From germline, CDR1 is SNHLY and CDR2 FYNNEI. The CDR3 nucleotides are TGTGCCAGCAGTGAAAGTGGGACAGGGGATCCAGATACGCAGTATTTT. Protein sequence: CASSESGTGDPDTQYF.

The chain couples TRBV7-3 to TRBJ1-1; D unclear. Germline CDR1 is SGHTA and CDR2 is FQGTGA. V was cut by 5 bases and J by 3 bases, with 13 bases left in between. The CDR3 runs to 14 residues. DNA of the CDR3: TGTGCCAGCAGCGAGCGGGCCGTGGACACTGAAGCTTTCTTT. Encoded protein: CASSERAVDTEAFF.

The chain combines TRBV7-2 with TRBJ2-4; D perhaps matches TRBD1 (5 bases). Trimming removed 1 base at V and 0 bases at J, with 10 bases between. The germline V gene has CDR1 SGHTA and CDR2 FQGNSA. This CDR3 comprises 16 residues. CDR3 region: CASSLEQVLAKNIQYF. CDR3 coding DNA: TGTGCCAGCAGCTTAGAACAGGTTCTAGCCAAAAACATTCAGTACTTC.

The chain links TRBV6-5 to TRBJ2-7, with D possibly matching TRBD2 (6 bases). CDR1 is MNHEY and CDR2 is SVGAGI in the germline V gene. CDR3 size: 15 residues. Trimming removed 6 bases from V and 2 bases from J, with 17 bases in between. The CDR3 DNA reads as TGTGCCAGCAGCCTCGTGGCGGGGAAGGCCTACGAGCAGTACTTC. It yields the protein CASSLVAGKAYEQYF.

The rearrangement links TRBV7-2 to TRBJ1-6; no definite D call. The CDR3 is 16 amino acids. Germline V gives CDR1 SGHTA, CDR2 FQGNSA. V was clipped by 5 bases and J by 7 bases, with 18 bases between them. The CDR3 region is CASSPIGGSRNSPLHF. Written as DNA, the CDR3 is TGTGCCAGCAGCCCTATCGGCGGGTCTAGGAATTCACCCCTCCACTTT.

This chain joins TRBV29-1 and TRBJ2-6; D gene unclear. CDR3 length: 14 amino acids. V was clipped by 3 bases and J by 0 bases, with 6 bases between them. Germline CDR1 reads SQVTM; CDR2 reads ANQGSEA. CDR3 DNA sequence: TGCAGCGTTGATTGGAGCTCTGGGGCCAACGTCCTGACTTTC. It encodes CSVDWSSGANVLTF. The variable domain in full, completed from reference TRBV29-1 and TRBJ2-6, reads SAVISQKPSRDICQRGTSLTIQCQVDSQVTMMFWYRQQPGQSLTLIATANQGSEATYESGFVIDKFPISRPNLTFSTLTVSNMSPEDSSIYLCSVDWSSGANVLTFGAGSRLTVL.

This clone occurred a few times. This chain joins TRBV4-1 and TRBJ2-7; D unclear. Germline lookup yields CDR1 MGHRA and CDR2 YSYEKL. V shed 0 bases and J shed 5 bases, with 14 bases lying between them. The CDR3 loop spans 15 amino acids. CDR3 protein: CASSQDLRSADEQYF. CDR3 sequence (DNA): TGCGCCAGCAGCCAAGATCTCAGGTCTGCCGACGAGCAGTACTTC.

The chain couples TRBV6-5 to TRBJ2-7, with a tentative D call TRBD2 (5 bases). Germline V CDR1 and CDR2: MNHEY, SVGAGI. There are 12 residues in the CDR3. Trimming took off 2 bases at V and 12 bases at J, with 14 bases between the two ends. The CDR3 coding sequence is TGTGCCAGCAGTTACGGACTCCCGCGTTTGTACTTC. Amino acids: CASSYGLPRLYF.